This TCR beta chain was recorded in a study of T-cell reconstitution after alpha-beta-depleted transplantation in children. Construction of the TCRbeta library involved unique molecular identifiers. Each CDR3 protein is one row after TCRdb ran MiXCR on the PCR reads. The table shows approximately 400,000 distinct CDR3 sequences, with approximately 11% occurring only once. The CDR3 loop spans 15 amino acids. The V gene end was trimmed by 4 bases and the J gene end by 7 bases; junction bases not matched to a gene: 9. Germline V gene data show CDR1 as MGHDK and CDR2 as SYGVNS. This clonotype was seen only a few times.

The origin of this receptor is a human donor who donated a stem cell graft to a child with acute myeloid leukemia. The specimen was PBMCs from the stem cell graft donor, collected from the stem cell graft. V and J are TRBV25-1 and TRBJ1-4, with 7 bases identical to TRBD1. CDR3 sequence: CASSANSGQSEKLFF. The CDR3 DNA sequence: TGTGCCAGCAGTGCAAATTCGGGACAGAGTGAAAAACTGTTTTTT.